The 5 T cell receptor beta chains given below trace back to one sample, sequenced in a study of T cell responses to AZD1222 COVID-19 vaccine (dated by TCRdb to about 2021). Read against the paper, the sample's time point label means: baseline before first vaccination. The library was made by the immunoSEQ multiplex PCR assay. What TCRdb holds here is the immuneACCESS table cut down to in-frame rearrangements. Part of the clones is not present; checked against another copy, under half of the missing clones reflect an unresolved V gene, and the others are unexplained. The sample table records 140,000 to 150,000 clones; roughly 91% of these occur just once. The ten largest clones represent 1.9% of the sample. The sequencing used peripheral blood, collected on day 0 of AZD1222 vaccination. Receptors originate from an adult in good health.

The genes are TRBV6-4 and TRBJ1-2, with TRBD1 as a possible D gene (6 bases). The CDR3 sequence is 13 residues long. Germline values: CDR1 MRHNA, CDR2 SNTAGT. V dropped 9 bases and J dropped 4 bases, with 15 bases sitting between them. CDR3: CARWGHRLYGYTF. DNA for the CDR3: TGTGCCAGGTGGGGGCACAGACTCTATGGCTACACCTTC.

The chain is built from TRBV9 and TRBJ1-1; 7 bases match TRBD1. The junction had 6 bases not matched to a gene; V was cut back by 0 bases and J by 1 base. Germline CDR1 is SGDLS and CDR2 is YYNGEE. The CDR3 is 16 residues long. CDR3 protein: CASSVGWGQKNTEAFF. The CDR3 region has the DNA TGTGCCAGCAGCGTAGGGTGGGGACAGAAGAACACTGAAGCTTTCTTT.

The gene calls are TRBV6-6 and TRBJ1-1, with a weak D call TRBD1 (6 bases). Germline CDR1 is MNHNY and CDR2 is SVGAGI (reference sequence). The length of the CDR3 is 12 residues. The V gene lost 10 bases and the J gene lost 2 bases, with 11 bases spanning the gap. The DNA of the CDR3 is TGTGCCACCACGGACAGAAACACTGAAGCTTTCTTT. Encoded protein: CATTDRNTEAFF.

This chain uses TRBV9 with TRBJ1-2, with D unresolved. Germline values: CDR1 SGDLS, CDR2 YYNGEE. The ends were cut back, 0 bases at V and 4 bases at J, with 10 bases in the middle. This CDR3 region has 14 residues. CDR3 in DNA: TGTGCCAGCAGCGTAGCATCAGGCCGCTATGGCTACACCTTC. Protein: CASSVASGRYGYTF.

The chain links TRBV19 to TRBJ1-4; no clear D gene. Trimming shortened V by 5 bases and J by 0 bases, and 13 bases separated the two germline ends. Germline V gene lookup returns CDR1 LNHDA and CDR2 SQIVND (reference sequence). The CDR3 runs to 16 residues. The CDR3 loop reads CASSPLGGATNEKLFF. For the CDR3, the DNA is TGTGCCAGTAGTCCGCTCGGCGGCGCAACTAATGAAAAACTGTTTTTT.